The next 22 T cell receptor beta chains were all read from a single sample in a study of cytomegalovirus exposure and HLA in healthy donors. Primers included in the PCR were 60 Vbeta and 13 Jbeta primers. TCRdb's copy holds only in-frame clones and misses some; the assay was immunoSEQ multiplex PCR. The sample yields around 76,000 clones, around 70% seen once. The specimen sequenced was PBMCs. These receptor sequences come from a woman between 35 and 50 years old in good health and CMV-seropositive.

The V and J genes are TRBV29-1 and TRBJ1-4, with D possibly matching TRBD1 (5 bases). V gave up 3 bases and J gave up 12 bases, with 11 bases separating them. Germline V gives CDR1 SQVTM, CDR2 ANQGSEA. This CDR3 region has 11 residues. CDR3 residues: CSVEQGRELFF. The CDR3, as DNA: TGCAGCGTTGAGCAGGGTCGAGAACTGTTTTTT.

V is TRBV11-2 and J is TRBJ1-2, with D uncertain. The CDR3 runs 16 residues. The ends were cut back, 1 base at V and 0 bases at J, with 12 bases in the middle. Germline V CDR1 and CDR2: SGHAT, FQNNGV. CDR3 loop: CASSLGEPSPNYGYTF. CDR3 nucleotide sequence: TGTGCCAGCAGCTTAGGAGAACCGTCTCCTAACTATGGCTACACCTTC.

The gene calls are TRBV28 and TRBJ1-2; D gene ambiguous. CDR1 is MDHEN, CDR2 SYDVKM, per germline. Trimming took off 1 base at V and 8 bases at J, with 8 bases between the two ends. This CDR3 comprises 12 residues. CDR3 residues: CASSLFLGGYTF. DNA of the CDR3: TGTGCCAGCAGTTTATTCCTGGGCGGCTACACCTTC.

This clone occurred once. For the CDR3, the DNA is TGTGCCAGCAGCCAACCGGGGGGCCTCACGGAGCCCCAGCATTTT. This codes for CASSQPGGLTEPQHF. This rearrangement joins TRBV4-2 to TRBJ1-5; tentative D call: TRBD1 (6 bases). In germline, CDR1 is LGHNA, CDR2 YNFKEQ. With 2 bases removed from V and 8 bases from J, the gap between germline ends came to 16 bases. The CDR3 spans 15 residues.

V gene TRBV18 combines with J gene TRBJ1-1; no firm D call. Between the trimmed V and J ends, which lost 2 bases and 1 base, there was a span of 11 bases. The CDR3 is 15 residues long. Germline V lookup: CDR1 KGHSH, CDR2 LQKENI. The CDR3 reads CASSPKQSKNTEAFF. The CDR3 nucleotides read TGTGCCAGCTCACCAAAACAGTCAAAGAACACTGAAGCTTTCTTT.

The genes are TRBV9 and TRBJ2-1; D not resolved. Germline CDR1 SGDLS, CDR2 YYNGEE. The CDR3 covers 15 residues. V dropped 0 bases and J dropped 0 bases, with 7 bases sitting between them. The CDR3 here is CASSVESSSYNEQFF. The CDR3 DNA is TGTGCCAGCAGCGTAGAGTCTAGCTCCTACAATGAGCAGTTCTTC.

This clone occurred a few times. This chain connects TRBV30 to TRBJ2-6; 10 positions match TRBD1. Germline V gives CDR1 GTSNPN, CDR2 SVGIG (reference sequence). This CDR3 is built from 18 residues. Unmatched junction bases numbered 13, after V lost 4 bases and J lost 4 bases. The CDR3 is CAWTIPGQGPLGANVLTF. CDR3 DNA: TGTGCCTGGACCATACCGGGACAGGGGCCTCTAGGGGCCAACGTCCTGACTTTC.

The chain uses TRBV7-9 and TRBJ2-3, with 9 bases identical to TRBD1. Germline assignment: CDR1 SEHNR and CDR2 FQNEAQ (reference sequence). Trimming removed 6 bases from V and 6 bases from J; junction bases left unmatched: 10. The CDR3 spans 15 residues. Written as DNA, the CDR3 is TGTGCCAGCAGACGGGGACAGGGCGTGTTGGATACGCAGTATTTT. Protein: CASRRGQGVLDTQYF.

The chain recombines TRBV7-9 with TRBJ1-4; 8 positions agree with TRBD1. Looked up from germline, CDR1 is SEHNR and CDR2 is FQNEAQ (reference sequence). Unmatched junction bases numbered 12, after V lost 6 bases and J lost 6 bases. The CDR3 is 16 residues long. The CDR3, as DNA: TGTGCCAGCAGTTCAATGACAGGGGAAAAGGATGAAAAACTGTTTTTT. It yields the protein CASSSMTGEKDEKLFF.

The rearrangement joins TRBV11-2 to TRBJ2-7, with D unresolved. Germline assignment: CDR1 SGHAT and CDR2 FQNNGV. Trimming shortened V by 5 bases and J by 5 bases, and 16 bases separated the two germline ends. The CDR3 has 14 residues. CDR3 nucleotide sequence: TGTGCCAGCAGCCCCATTACGTTTACTGACGAGCAGTACTTC. The encoded protein is CASSPITFTDEQYF.

The rearrangement uses TRBV18 and TRBJ2-1; D possibly corresponds to TRBD1 (7 bases). The CDR3 sequence is 16 residues long. V lost 2 bases, J lost 6 bases, and 17 bases lay in between. Germline CDR1 is KGHSH and CDR2 is LQKENI. The CDR3 region is CASSPGRAGGSNEQFF. CDR3 bases: TGTGCCAGCTCACCAGGAAGGGCAGGGGGGAGCAATGAGCAGTTCTTC.

The chain couples TRBV5-1 to TRBJ1-6; TRBD1 is a possible D gene (6 bases). The CDR3 is 15 residues long. Germline-derived CDR1 and CDR2 are SGHRS and YFSETQ. Trimming shortened V by 0 bases and J by 4 bases, and 8 bases separated the two germline ends. As DNA, the CDR3 is TGCGCCAGCAGCTTGGCACAGGGATATAATTCACCCCTCCACTTT. It is translated as CASSLAQGYNSPLHF.

The gene calls are TRBV7-2 and TRBJ1-5, with unresolved D. Germline CDR1 SGHTA, CDR2 FQGNSA. Deletions cut 2 bases from V and 1 base from J, with 6 bases between. This CDR3 has 14 residues. Written as DNA, the CDR3 is TGTGCCAGCAGCTTACAGGCCAGCAATCAGCCCCAGCATTTT. Protein: CASSLQASNQPQHF.

V is TRBV5-1 and J is TRBJ2-3; D not certain. The CDR3 extends over 15 amino acids. CDR1 is SGHRS and CDR2 is YFSETQ in the germline V gene. Trimming left V 1 base short and J 8 bases short, with 17 bases between. The CDR3 protein is CASSLMGTNHGTQYF. For the CDR3, the DNA is TGCGCCAGCAGCTTGATGGGCACCAACCACGGTACGCAGTATTTT.

This chain links TRBV19 with TRBJ2-3; TRBD2 matches 11 bases. Per germline, CDR1 LNHDA and CDR2 SQIVND (reference sequence). The CDR3 spans 14 residues. V gave up 9 bases and J gave up 0 bases; unmatched junction bases: 2. The CDR3, as DNA: TGTGCCAGCGGGACTAGCGGTAGCACAGATACGCAGTATTTT. Translated: CASGTSGSTDTQYF.

J is TRBJ1-1 and V is TRBV5-8, with 8 bases that match TRBD1. Trimming at V came to 5 bases and at J to 4 bases, leaving 4 bases not matched to a gene. The CDR3 has 13 residues. CDR1 SGHTS and CDR2 YDEGEE come from the germline V gene. CDR3 DNA: TGTGCCAGCAGTGGACAGGGTTTCACTGAAGCTTTCTTT. Residues: CASSGQGFTEAFF.

This clone was recorded a few times. The chain recombines TRBV27 with TRBJ2-1; D is perhaps TRBD1 (6 bases). The CDR3 contains 14 residues. V was shortened by 6 bases and J by 4 bases, with 13 bases between the two germline ends. Germline-derived CDR1 and CDR2 are MNHEY and SMNVEV (reference sequence). For the CDR3, the DNA is TGTGCCAGCAGCCGGGACACTAGTTACAATGAGCAGTTCTTC. Encoded protein: CASSRDTSYNEQFF.

This sequence joins TRBV7-2 and TRBJ2-5; weak D call: TRBD1 (6 bases). The CDR3 extends over 14 amino acids. In germline, CDR1 is SGHTA, CDR2 FQGNSA. V lost 1 base, J lost 5 bases, and 11 bases lay in between. CDR3 amino acids: CASSLVSRGETQYF. The CDR3 DNA sequence: TGTGCCAGCAGCTTAGTAAGCAGGGGTGAGACCCAGTACTTC.

The CDR3 region is CASSPWGANYGYTF. CDR3 in DNA: TGTGCCAGCAGTCCCTGGGGAGCTAACTATGGCTACACCTTC. The V and J genes are TRBV28 and TRBJ1-2; D not resolved. CDR3 size: 14 residues. CDR1 and CDR2 from the germline V gene are MDHEN and SYDVKM. The germline V and J ends were trimmed by 5 bases and 0 bases, with 10 bases remaining between them.

In its sample, this clone was seen a few times. The chain joins TRBV9 to TRBJ2-7; TRBD1 aligns across 8 bases. CDR1 is SGDLS and CDR2 is YYNGEE in the germline V gene. The CDR3 sequence is 15 residues long. V lost 0 bases, J lost 5 bases, and 7 bases stayed unmatched. Here the CDR3 DNA reads TGTGCCAGCAGCGTAGCAGGGTCAGGGGGCAACGAGCAGTACTTC. Translating it yields CASSVAGSGGNEQYF.

This chain links TRBV6-1 with TRBJ1-1; D is perhaps TRBD1 (5 bases). This CDR3 contains 12 residues. CDR1 and CDR2 (germline): MNHNS, SASEGT. The ends were cut back, 8 bases at V and 6 bases at J, with 13 bases in the middle. As DNA, the CDR3 is TGTGCCAGCCTCTTGGGGGAGGCTGAAGCTTTCTTT. This gives the protein CASLLGEAEAFF.

The chain carries TRBV15 and TRBJ1-2; no firm D call. The germline V and J ends were trimmed by 1 base and 5 bases, with 5 bases remaining between them. The CDR3 loop spans 12 amino acids. The V gene's germline CDR1 is LNHNV and CDR2 YYDKDF (reference sequence). The CDR3 is CATSRAGYGYTF. The CDR3 DNA reads TGTGCCACCAGCAGAGCGGGGTATGGCTACACCTTC.